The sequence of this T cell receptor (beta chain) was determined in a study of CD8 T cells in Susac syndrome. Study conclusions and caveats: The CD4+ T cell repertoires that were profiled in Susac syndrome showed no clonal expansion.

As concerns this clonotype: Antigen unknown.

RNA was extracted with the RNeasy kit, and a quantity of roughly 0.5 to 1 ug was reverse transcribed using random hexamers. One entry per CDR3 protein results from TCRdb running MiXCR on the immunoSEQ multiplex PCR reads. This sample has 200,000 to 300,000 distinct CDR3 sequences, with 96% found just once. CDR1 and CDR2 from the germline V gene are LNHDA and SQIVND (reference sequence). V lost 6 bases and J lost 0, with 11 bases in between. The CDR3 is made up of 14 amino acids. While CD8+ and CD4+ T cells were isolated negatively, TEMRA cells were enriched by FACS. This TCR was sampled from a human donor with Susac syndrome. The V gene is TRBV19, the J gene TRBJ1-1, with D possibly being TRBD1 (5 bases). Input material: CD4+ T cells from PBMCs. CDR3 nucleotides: TGTGCCAGTAGAGACCAGGGTATGAACACTGAAGCTTTCTTT. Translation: CASRDQGMNTEAFF.